The 16 T cell receptor beta chains in this list originate from one sample, sequenced in a study of blood T cell repertoires in COVID-19. Sequenced by immunoSEQ multiplex PCR; TCRdb stores in-frame clones only, minus some. Among about 260,000 clones, almost 90% were seen once, and the ten largest hold over 9%. Sample: peripheral blood. These receptors were obtained from a woman aged 25 to 39 with COVID-19, enrolled during active disease.

This chain joins TRBV7-3 and TRBJ2-3; D gene ambiguous. The CDR3 length is 13 residues. Trimming left V 7 bases short and J 0 bases short, with 8 bases between. Germline V lookup: CDR1 SGHTA, CDR2 FQGTGA. The CDR3 sequence is CASTATSTDTQYF. CDR3 coding DNA: TGTGCCAGCACCGCGACTAGCACAGATACGCAGTATTTT.

This chain connects TRBV11-2 to TRBJ1-6, with D hard to call. Trimming shortened V by 1 base and J by 5 bases, and 9 bases separated the two germline ends. Germline V lookup: CDR1 SGHAT, CDR2 FQNNGV. The CDR3 totals 15 residues. CDR3 in DNA: TGTGCCAGCAGCTTAGGAAACATTGATAATTCACCCCTCCACTTT. It is translated as CASSLGNIDNSPLHF.

This rearrangement joins TRBV5-4 to TRBJ2-3; 7 nucleotides line up with TRBD2. With 0 bases clipped from V and 3 bases from J, the junction kept 7 bases outside the gene matches. From germline, CDR1 is SGHNT and CDR2 YYREEE (reference sequence). The CDR3 is made up of 16 amino acids. CDR3 loop: CASSLAAGVRTDTQYF. In DNA form, the CDR3 reads TGTGCCAGCAGCTTGGCGGCGGGAGTGAGAACAGATACGCAGTATTTT.

CDR3 in amino acids: CASSLLAGGANEQYF. The CDR3 coding sequence is TGTGCCAGCAGTTTACTAGCGGGAGGGGCGAACGAGCAGTACTTC. The chain carries TRBV28 and TRBJ2-7; 12 nucleotides agree with TRBD2. This CDR3 contains 15 residues. Germline CDR1 MDHEN, CDR2 SYDVKM. The V segment lost 2 bases and the J segment 5 bases; nucleotides outside the gene matches: 4. The variable domain in full, completed from reference TRBV28 and TRBJ2-7, reads DVKVTQSSRYLVKRTGEKVFLECVQDMDHENMFWYRQDPGLGLRLIYFSYDVKMKEKGDIPEGYSVSREKKERFSLILESASTNQTSMYLCASSLLAGGANEQYFGPGTRLTVT.

The chain couples TRBV19 to TRBJ1-5; TRBD1 aligns across 8 bases. Trimming at V came to 8 bases and at J to 0 bases, leaving 9 bases not matched to a gene. Per germline, CDR1 LNHDA and CDR2 SQIVND (reference sequence). CDR3 length: 16 residues. This chain's CDR3 is CASRWTGQYSNQPQHF. In DNA, the CDR3 is TGTGCCAGTCGATGGACAGGGCAGTATAGCAATCAGCCCCAGCATTTT.

This rearrangement joins TRBV7-8 to TRBJ2-3; TRBD2 aligns across 11 bases. V lost 2 bases to trimming and J lost 4 bases; unmatched junction nucleotides: 5. The CDR3 length is 16 residues. Looked up from germline, CDR1 is SGHVS and CDR2 is FQNEAQ. The CDR3 here is CASSLLAGGTADTQYF. The CDR3 DNA sequence: TGTGCCAGCAGCTTACTAGCGGGAGGTACGGCAGATACGCAGTATTTT.

This chain joins TRBV6-2 or TRBV6-3 and TRBJ1-5, with D perhaps TRBD1 (6 bases). The germline gives CDR1 MNHEY, CDR2 SVGEGT. The V end lost 2 bases, the J end lost 6 bases, and 11 bases lay between the germline ends. The CDR3 spans 14 residues. This CDR3 reads CASSYNRVSQPQHF. The CDR3, as DNA: TGTGCCAGCAGTTACAACAGGGTGTCTCAGCCCCAGCATTTT.

The chain has TRBV5-1 and TRBJ1-4; no reliable D call. Germline values: CDR1 SGHRS, CDR2 YFSETQ. CDR3 size: 13 residues. Trimming took off 4 bases at V and 5 bases at J, with 9 bases between the two ends. The DNA of the CDR3 is TGCGCCAGCAGCGCGCCCCGGAATGAAAAACTGTTTTTT. It translates to CASSAPRNEKLFF.

J is TRBJ2-7 and V is TRBV20-1; TRBD1 matches at 8 bases. V shed 3 bases and J 3 bases; nucleotides not matched to a gene: 4. This CDR3 region has 13 residues. Looked up from germline, CDR1 is DFQATT and CDR2 is SNEGSKA (reference sequence). Here the CDR3 reads CSASGRGRYEQYF. CDR3 nucleotide sequence: TGCAGTGCTAGTGGCAGGGGGCGCTACGAGCAGTACTTC.

CDR3 sequence (DNA): TGCGCCAGCTCTGATCTAGGAAACACCATATATTTT. It encodes CASSDLGNTIYF. This chain joins TRBV4-1 and TRBJ1-3; the D is unclear. CDR3 size: 12 residues. Trimming cost V 8 bases and J 4 bases, with 9 bases left between them. Germline V lookup: CDR1 MGHRA, CDR2 YSYEKL.

The chain uses TRBV28 and TRBJ2-5; TRBD1 matches 7 bases. Germline V gene sequence: CDR1 MDHEN, CDR2 SYDVKM. V was clipped by 6 bases and J by 2 bases; unmatched bases: 12. The CDR3 has 16 amino acids. This CDR3 is CASSLWSTGHQETQYF. The CDR3 nucleotides read TGTGCCAGCAGCCTGTGGTCGACAGGGCATCAAGAGACCCAGTACTTC.

The chain joins TRBV11-2 to TRBJ2-2; D might be TRBD1 (5 bases). The CDR3 is 16 amino acids. CDR1 and CDR2 from the germline V gene are SGHAT and FQNNGV. V was pared by 5 bases and J by 2 bases, with 15 bases between. CDR3: CASSLLLGRNTGELFF. DNA for the CDR3: TGTGCCAGCAGCCTACTATTGGGGCGAAACACCGGGGAGCTGTTTTTT. The full variable domain, in which reference TRBV11-2 and TRBJ2-2 provide the parts outside the CDR3, is EAGVAQSPRYKIIEKRQSVAFWCNPISGHATLYWYQQILGQGPKLLIQFQNNGVVDDSQLPKDRFSAERLKGVDSTLKIQPAKLEDSAVYLCASSLLLGRNTGELFFGEGSRLTVL.

This clone was observed once. V and J are TRBV2 and TRBJ2-2; tentative D call: TRBD2 (5 bases). Germline V gene data show CDR1 as SNHLY and CDR2 as FYNNEI. This CDR3 comprises 14 residues. Deletions cut 4 bases from V and 4 bases from J, with 10 bases between. CDR3 region: CASSGLRATGELFF. The DNA of the CDR3 is TGTGCCAGCAGTGGCTTGAGGGCCACCGGGGAGCTGTTTTTT.

CDR3 nucleotide sequence: TGTGCCAGCAGCCCAGGCACAGATACGCAGTATTTT. As protein: CASSPGTDTQYF. The genes are TRBV5-4 and TRBJ2-3, with D unresolved. Between the trimmed V and J ends, which lost 4 bases and 1 base, there was a span of 4 bases. Germline V gives CDR1 SGHNT, CDR2 YYREEE (reference sequence). The CDR3 length is 12 residues. Looking up the rest from reference TRBV5-4 and TRBJ2-3 gives the full variable domain: ETGVTQSPTHLIKTRGQQVTLRCSSQSGHNTVSWYQQALGQGPQFIFQYYREEENGRGNFPPRFSGLQFPNYSSELNVNALELDDSALYLCASSPGTDTQYFGPGTRLTVL.

J is TRBJ2-7 and V is TRBV5-1; 10 bases map to TRBD1. V was pared by 4 bases and J by 5 bases, with 12 bases of the junction left unmatched. Germline V lookup: CDR1 SGHRS, CDR2 YFSETQ. The CDR3 consists of 16 residues. DNA for the CDR3: TGCGCCAGCAGCCCTCTTCCGGGACAGGGGTTCCACGAGCAGTACTTC. It translates to CASSPLPGQGFHEQYF.

V usage is TRBV6-5 and J usage is TRBJ2-3, with 8 nucleotides matching TRBD2. With 7 bases clipped from V and 6 bases from J, the junction kept 12 bases outside the gene matches. The CDR3 has 15 amino acids. Germline V CDR1 and CDR2: MNHEY, SVGAGI. The CDR3 region has the DNA TGTGCCAGCACCGGATTGAGCGGGAGAATGGATACGCAGTATTTT. Its translation is CASTGLSGRMDTQYF.